These 32 T cell receptor beta chains came from one sample sequenced in a study of blood T cell repertoires in COVID-19 (dated by TCRdb to about 2020). Preparation of the library involved the immunoSEQ multiplex PCR assay. TCRdb holds this immuneACCESS table with in-frame rearrangements only. Some clones are missing; in checked studies, unresolved V genes explain under half, and the rest has no known cause. The sample has more than 350,000 clones on record, approximately 90% of them singletons. Of the sample, about 1.5% is held by the ten largest clones. The sample comprised PBMCs or T cells enriched from blood (not recorded which). These receptors were taken from a woman younger than 30 who had been exposed to COVID-19.

This sequence joins TRBV28 and TRBJ1-2; 9 bases match TRBD1. V lost 4 bases to trimming and J lost 2 bases; unmatched junction nucleotides: 5. This CDR3 is 15 amino acids long. CDR1 and CDR2 from the germline V gene are MDHEN and SYDVKM. CDR3 protein: CASSYSGTGNYGYTF. CDR3 nucleotides: TGTGCCAGCAGTTACTCCGGGACAGGGAACTATGGCTACACCTTC.

The chain links TRBV19 to TRBJ1-2, with 9 bases identical to TRBD1. Germline V gene sequence: CDR1 LNHDA, CDR2 SQIVND (reference sequence). The V gene end was trimmed by 3 bases and the J gene end by 3 bases; junction bases not matched to a gene: 11. There are 17 residues in the CDR3. The CDR3, as DNA: TGTGCCAGTAGTATGGTTTTCGGAGGACAGGGGCACTATGGCTACACCTTC. The encoded protein is CASSMVFGGQGHYGYTF.

The genes are TRBV18 and TRBJ2-1, with TRBD1 matching 7 bases. The CDR3 covers 16 residues. Trimming removed 5 bases from V and 3 bases from J; junction bases left unmatched: 10. Per germline, CDR1 KGHSH and CDR2 LQKENI. The CDR3 region is CASSATSRQGYNEQFF. DNA of the CDR3: TGTGCCAGCTCAGCCACATCCAGACAGGGCTACAATGAGCAGTTCTTC.

The CDR3 DNA reads TGTGCCAGCAGCTTAATCTTCCGCGGGTTCTATGGCTACACCTTC. Amino acids: CASSLIFRGFYGYTF. The gene calls are TRBV7-3 and TRBJ1-2; D unclear. This CDR3 contains 15 residues. Trimming pared 1 base from V and 4 bases from J, leaving 13 bases between. Germline-derived CDR1 and CDR2 are SGHTA and FQGTGA.

This sequence joins TRBV7-2 and TRBJ1-2, with D perhaps TRBD1 (5 bases). The CDR3 has 15 amino acids. Germline loops: CDR1 SGHTA, CDR2 FQGNSA. V was pared by 1 base and J by 6 bases, with 15 bases between. The DNA of the CDR3 is TGTGCCAGCAGCTTAGATCTGTCGCGGGGGGATGGCTACACCTTC. This translates into CASSLDLSRGDGYTF.

J is TRBJ1-2 and V is TRBV7-8, with D tentatively TRBD1 (6 bases). Germline V gene lookup returns CDR1 SGHVS and CDR2 FQNEAQ. CDR3 size: 13 residues. V was pared by 5 bases and J by 4 bases, with 11 bases between. This chain's CDR3 is CASSAETGYGYTF. The CDR3 DNA follows: TGTGCCAGCAGCGCGGAGACAGGCTATGGCTACACCTTC.

The rearrangement links TRBV3-1 (or the pseudogene TRBV3-2) to TRBJ2-5, with a weak D call TRBD1 (6 bases). The CDR3 extends over 12 amino acids. The V end was cut by 4 bases, the J end by 5 bases, with 8 bases between. CDR1 is LGHDT and CDR2 is YNNKEL in the germline V gene (reference sequence). The CDR3 loop reads CASSLGAETQYF. The CDR3 nucleotides read TGTGCCAGCAGCCTGGGGGCGGAGACCCAGTACTTC.

The rearrangement uses TRBV29-1 and TRBJ1-1; 10 bases map to TRBD1. The V segment lost 7 bases and the J segment 4 bases; nucleotides outside the gene matches: 9. Per germline, CDR1 SQVTM and CDR2 ANQGSEA. The CDR3 totals 14 residues. The CDR3, as DNA: TGCAGCGCCCGAGGACAGGGGGTGGGCACTGAAGCTTTCTTT. Translated, it gives CSARGQGVGTEAFF. The variable domain in full, with the rest retrieved from reference TRBV29-1 and TRBJ1-1, is SAVISQKPSRDICQRGTSLTIQCQVDSQVTMMFWYRQQPGQSLTLIATANQGSEATYESGFVIDKFPISRPNLTFSTLTVSNMSPEDSSIYLCSARGQGVGTEAFFGQGTRLTVV.

The rearrangement links TRBV2 to TRBJ2-7, with 9 nucleotides matching TRBD1. The CDR3 sequence is 15 residues long. Germline loops: CDR1 SNHLY, CDR2 FYNNEI. V trimming: 6 bases; J trimming: 2 bases; junction bases outside the gene matches: 8. CDR3 sequence: CASRTPGQGTYEQYF. As DNA, the CDR3 is TGTGCCAGCAGAACCCCGGGACAGGGAACCTACGAGCAGTACTTC.

The chain recombines TRBV28 with TRBJ2-7; D perhaps matches TRBD2 (6 bases). Germline V lookup: CDR1 MDHEN, CDR2 SYDVKM. The CDR3 has 15 residues. V lost 6 bases and J 7 bases, leaving 22 bases between the germline ends. For the CDR3, the DNA is TGTGCCAGCAGCACTAGCCTCACTATCCGATGGGAGCAGTACTTC. Translating it yields CASSTSLTIRWEQYF.

This chain links TRBV27 with TRBJ2-1; possibly TRBD1 for D (5 bases). Trimming removed 2 bases from V and 6 bases from J, with 8 bases in between. Germline loops: CDR1 MNHEY, CDR2 SMNVEV (reference sequence). This CDR3 is 13 amino acids long. The CDR3 DNA is TGTGCCAGCAGTTTAGCGACAGCCAATGAGCAGTTCTTC. Translated: CASSLATANEQFF.

The chain couples TRBV6-5 to TRBJ2-3; tentatively, D is TRBD2 (6 bases). The V end was cut by 3 bases, the J end by 6 bases, with 10 bases between. Per the germline V gene, CDR1 is MNHEY and CDR2 is SVGAGI. The CDR3 contains 13 residues. The CDR3 DNA is TGTGCCAGCAGTTATCCGGGGAGGGATACGCAGTATTTT. This gives the protein CASSYPGRDTQYF.

This chain links TRBV14 with TRBJ1-4; 9 nucleotides line up with TRBD1. Germline V lookup: CDR1 SGHDN, CDR2 FVKESK. CDR3 size: 13 residues. The ends lost 1 base at V and 16 bases at J; junction bases unmatched: 7. Here the CDR3 reads CASSQGRTGVRFF. Here the CDR3 DNA reads TGTGCCAGCAGCCAAGGGAGGACAGGGGTGAGGTTTTTT.

The chain uses TRBV6-2 or TRBV6-3 and TRBJ2-2, with D maybe TRBD1 (6 bases). The V gene's germline CDR1 is MNHEY and CDR2 SVGEGT. The CDR3 consists of 14 residues. V shed 6 bases and J shed 5 bases, with 13 bases lying between them. The CDR3 loop is CASSPRGSTGELFF. The CDR3 DNA follows: TGTGCCAGCAGCCCAAGGGGGTCGACCGGGGAGCTGTTTTTT.

The genes are TRBV15 and TRBJ1-6, with D uncertain. Germline V gene data show CDR1 as LNHNV and CDR2 as YYDKDF (reference sequence). The CDR3 totals 15 residues. V was shortened by 1 base and J by 7 bases, with 11 bases between the two germline ends. This CDR3 is CATSRGAPPNSPLHF. As DNA, the CDR3 is TGTGCCACCAGCAGAGGTGCGCCCCCCAATTCACCCCTCCACTTT.

The chain couples TRBV5-1 to TRBJ2-5, with D possibly TRBD2 on 7 matching bases. The CDR3 totals 15 residues. Looked up from germline, CDR1 is SGHRS and CDR2 is YFSETQ. Trimming removed 7 bases from V and 6 bases from J, with 22 bases in between. The CDR3 loop is CASSPFGGGDKTQYF. Written as DNA, the CDR3 is TGCGCCAGCTCCCCGTTCGGAGGGGGGGATAAGACCCAGTACTTC.

The rearrangement uses TRBV29-1 and TRBJ1-3, with TRBD1 matching 8 bases. CDR1 is SQVTM, CDR2 ANQGSEA, per germline. With 3 bases clipped from V and 0 bases from J, the junction kept 4 bases outside the gene matches. The CDR3 is 15 amino acids. CDR3 DNA: TGCAGCGTTGATGAGGACAGGGCCTCTGGAAACACCATATATTTT. The encoded protein is CSVDEDRASGNTIYF.

This clone was detected only once. The chain carries TRBV7-9 and TRBJ1-4; 8 bases match TRBD1. Germline trimming cut 5 bases from V and 6 bases from J; bases unmatched to any gene: 5. Germline loops: CDR1 SEHNR, CDR2 FQNEAQ (reference sequence). This CDR3 is 14 amino acids long. The CDR3 spells CASSHDRGDEKLFF. The CDR3 nucleotides read TGTGCCAGCAGCCACGACAGGGGTGATGAAAAACTGTTTTTT. The entire variable domain, with the rest obtained from reference TRBV7-9 and TRBJ1-4, is as follows: DTGVSQNPRHKITKRGQNVTFRCDPISEHNRLYWYRQTLGQGPEFLTYFQNEAQLEKSRLLSDRFSAERPKGSFSTLEIQRTEQGDSAMYLCASSHDRGDEKLFFGSGTQLSVL.

This clone was found once. This sequence joins TRBV10-3 and TRBJ1-3; a weak D match, TRBD1 (5 bases). The germline V gene has CDR1 ENHRY and CDR2 SYGVKD. This CDR3 is built from 16 residues. With 7 bases removed from V and 4 bases from J, the gap between germline ends came to 20 bases. The CDR3 region is CAIMGTGASWGNTIYF. CDR3 DNA: TGTGCCATCATGGGTACAGGCGCCTCATGGGGAAACACCATATATTTT.

The V call is TRBV21-1, the J call TRBJ2-3; no DNA check was done on the table's D call, TRBD1. TRBV21-1 is classified as a pseudogene. This CDR3 spans 15 amino acids. CDR3 in amino acids: CASRDPGQNTDTQYF. CDR3 nucleotides: TGTGCCAGCAGGGATCCCGGACAGAACACAGATACGCAGTATTTT.

The chain combines TRBV18 with TRBJ1-1, with a tentative D call TRBD1 (6 bases). The V and J ends lost 6 bases and 3 bases respectively, with 17 bases between them. CDR3 size: 15 residues. CDR1 and CDR2 (germline): KGHSH, LQKENI. In DNA form, the CDR3 reads TGTGCCAGCTCGCCCCTCCAGGGGACGGACACTGAAGCTTTCTTT. Its protein is CASSPLQGTDTEAFF.

The rearrangement links TRBV27 to TRBJ1-1; weak D call: TRBD1 (6 bases). This CDR3 is built from 16 residues. The germline V gene encodes CDR1 MNHEY and CDR2 SMNVEV (reference sequence). Trimming pared 7 bases from V and 0 bases from J, leaving 18 bases between. The CDR3 loop is CASTLRTAYLNTEAFF. The CDR3 nucleotides read TGTGCCAGCACCCTACGGACAGCCTACCTGAACACTGAAGCTTTCTTT.

V gene TRBV6-2 or TRBV6-3 combines with J gene TRBJ1-5, with a weak D call TRBD1 (6 bases). Germline V lookup: CDR1 MNHEY, CDR2 SVGEGT. The CDR3 runs to 15 residues. The V and J ends lost 6 bases and 3 bases respectively, with 15 bases between them. CDR3 amino acids: CASSADRRTNQPQHF. The CDR3 bases are TGTGCCAGCAGCGCCGACAGGAGAACCAATCAGCCCCAGCATTTT.

This clone was seen just once. V is TRBV11-2 and J is TRBJ2-5; D remains ambiguous. Germline values: CDR1 SGHAT, CDR2 FQNNGV. The CDR3 loop spans 13 amino acids. Trimming removed 5 bases from V and 5 bases from J, with 12 bases in between. The CDR3 sequence is CASSPTIVETQYF. In DNA form, the CDR3 reads TGTGCCAGCAGCCCGACAATAGTCGAGACCCAGTACTTC.

V is TRBV6-1 and J is TRBJ1-1, with TRBD1 as a possible D gene (5 bases). Germline V gives CDR1 MNHNS, CDR2 SASEGT. The CDR3 contains 18 residues. Trimming pared 4 bases from V and 1 base from J, leaving 22 bases between. CDR3 loop: CASSARFVPGSGNTEAFF. DNA for the CDR3: TGTGCCAGCAGTGCCAGGTTTGTACCAGGGTCTGGGAACACTGAAGCTTTCTTT.

The chain employs TRBV30 and TRBJ1-2, with 8 bases aligning to TRBD1. There are 15 residues in the CDR3. Germline assignment: CDR1 GTSNPN and CDR2 SVGIG (reference sequence). Unmatched junction bases numbered 13, after V lost 3 bases and J lost 7 bases. CDR3 loop: CAWRWWDRTTFGYTF. CDR3 in DNA: TGTGCCTGGAGATGGTGGGACAGGACCACCTTTGGCTACACCTTC.

V and J are TRBV11-3 and TRBJ2-5; 8 positions match TRBD2. CDR3 length: 13 amino acids. From germline, CDR1 is SGHNT and CDR2 YENEEA. CDR3 in amino acids: CARWAGGRETQYF. Written as DNA, the CDR3 is TGTGCTCGTTGGGCGGGAGGACGAGAGACCCAGTACTTC.

This rearrangement joins TRBV7-9 to TRBJ2-7; 8 bases map to TRBD1. Unmatched junction bases numbered 9, after V lost 4 bases and J lost 4 bases. The CDR3 is made up of 15 amino acids. Germline V gene data show CDR1 as SEHNR and CDR2 as FQNEAQ (reference sequence). The CDR3 region is CASSYSRDRPYEQYF. DNA for the CDR3: TGTGCCAGCAGCTACAGCCGGGACAGGCCTTACGAGCAGTACTTC.

The chain employs TRBV25-1 and TRBJ1-3, with TRBD1 identical over 7 bases. Losses at the gene ends were 6 bases for V and 0 bases for J; bases not matched to a gene: 8. This CDR3 has 16 amino acids. CDR1 is MGHDK, CDR2 SYGVNS, per germline. In DNA form, the CDR3 reads TGTGCCAGCAGCAACCCGACAGGGAACTCTGGAAACACCATATATTTT. Residues: CASSNPTGNSGNTIYF.

This CDR3 reads CASSYTTGEDSPLHF. The CDR3 bases are TGTGCCAGCAGTTACACGACAGGGGAGGATTCACCCCTCCACTTT. The rearrangement uses TRBV6-5 and TRBJ1-6, with 8 bases fitting TRBD1. Germline V lookup: CDR1 MNHEY, CDR2 SVGAGI. CDR3 length: 15 residues. J lost 8 bases, V lost 2 bases, and 5 bases had no gene match.

The chain carries TRBV6-5 and TRBJ2-5; TRBD1 matches 9 bases. The CDR3 runs to 15 residues. Germline loops: CDR1 MNHEY, CDR2 SVGAGI. V lost 8 bases and J lost 2; bases outside the gene matches: 9. The CDR3 DNA is TGTGCCAGCCGACAGGGGGGAACAGTACAAGAGACCCAGTACTTC. It translates to CASRQGGTVQETQYF.

This rearrangement joins TRBV2 to TRBJ1-1; 8 bases are shared with TRBD1. The CDR3 totals 13 residues. Germline CDR1 SNHLY, CDR2 FYNNEI. J gave up 3 bases and V 11 bases, and 8 bases lay outside the gene matches. This CDR3 reads CAHQQDRDTEAFF. CDR3 sequence (DNA): TGTGCCCACCAGCAGGACAGGGACACTGAAGCTTTCTTT. Based on the CDR3 plus reference TRBV2 and TRBJ1-1, the full variable domain is EPEVTQTPSHQVTQMGQEVILRCVPISNHLYFYWYRQILGQKVEFLVSFYNNEISEKSEIFDDQFSVERPDGSNFTLKIRSTKLEDSAMYFCAHQQDRDTEAFFGQGTRLTVV.